This TCR beta chain was sequenced during a study of blood T cell repertoires in COVID-19. Study in general: Sample material is recorded as cDNA or gDNA derived from T cells, B-cell-depleted T cells, or PBMCs.

The CDR3 runs to 15 residues. CDR1 and CDR2 from the germline V gene are LNHNV and YYDKDF (reference sequence). Trimming stripped 4 bases from V and 3 bases from J, with 12 bases between. Ages ranged from roughly 18 to 100 years, with residence in approximately 23 US areas. In assigning cohorts, the study relied on participant-reported clinical history. As handled by the study authors: Estimated nucleated cell counts came from reference gene primer amplification. Only in-frame clones appear in the TCRdb table, and some are missing; sequencing was by immunoSEQ multiplex PCR. From that table come the V and J calls and clone size; the DNA was used to work out D and trimming. The data contain about 220,000 clones, more than 70% of them seen just once; the ten biggest clones take up over 2%.

The chain couples TRBV15 to TRBJ1-4, with TRBD1 as a possible D gene (6 bases). The TCR comes from a middle-aged woman with acute COVID-19. The sample was PBMCs or T cells enriched from blood (not recorded which). The CDR3 DNA reads as TGTGCCACCAGCACATCGGACAGCGCTAATGAAAAACTGTTTTTT. This gives the protein CATSTSDSANEKLFF.